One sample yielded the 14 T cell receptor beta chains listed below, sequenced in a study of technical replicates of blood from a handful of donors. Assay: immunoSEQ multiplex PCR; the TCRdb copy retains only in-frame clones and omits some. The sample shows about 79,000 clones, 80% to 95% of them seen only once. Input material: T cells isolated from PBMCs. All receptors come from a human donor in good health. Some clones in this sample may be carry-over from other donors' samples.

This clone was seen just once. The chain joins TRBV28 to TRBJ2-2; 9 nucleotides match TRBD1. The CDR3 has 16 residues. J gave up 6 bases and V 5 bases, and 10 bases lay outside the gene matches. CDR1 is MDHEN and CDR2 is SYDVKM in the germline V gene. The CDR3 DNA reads TGTGCCAGCAGTGTACCGGGACAGGGTAGGGCCGGGGAGCTGTTTTTT. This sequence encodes CASSVPGQGRAGELFF.

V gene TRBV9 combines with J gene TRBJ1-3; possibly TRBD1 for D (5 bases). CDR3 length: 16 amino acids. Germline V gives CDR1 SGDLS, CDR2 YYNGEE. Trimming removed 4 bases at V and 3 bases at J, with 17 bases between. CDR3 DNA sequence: TGTGCCAGCAGCCCCCGTCTGGGGGGGTATGGAAACACCATATATTTT. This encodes CASSPRLGGYGNTIYF.

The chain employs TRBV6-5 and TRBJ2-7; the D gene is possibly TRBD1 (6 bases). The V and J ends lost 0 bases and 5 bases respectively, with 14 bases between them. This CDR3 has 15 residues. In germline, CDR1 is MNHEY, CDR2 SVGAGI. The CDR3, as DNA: TGTGCCAGCAGTTACTCTGACAGGACTCCCGACGAGCAGTACTTC. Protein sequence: CASSYSDRTPDEQYF.

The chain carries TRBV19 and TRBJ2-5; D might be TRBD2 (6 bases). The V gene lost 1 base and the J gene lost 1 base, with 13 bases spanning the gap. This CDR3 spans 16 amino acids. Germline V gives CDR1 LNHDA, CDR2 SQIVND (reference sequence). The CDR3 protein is CASSIVRSSGQETQYF. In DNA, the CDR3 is TGTGCCAGTAGTATAGTCAGGAGTAGCGGCCAAGAGACCCAGTACTTC.

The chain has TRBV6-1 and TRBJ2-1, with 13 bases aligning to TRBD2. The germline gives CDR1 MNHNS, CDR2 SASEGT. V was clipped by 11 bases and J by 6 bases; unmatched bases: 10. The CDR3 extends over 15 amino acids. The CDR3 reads CASSRTSGRGNEQFF. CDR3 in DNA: TGTGCCTCGTCGCGAACTAGCGGGAGGGGCAATGAGCAGTTCTTC.

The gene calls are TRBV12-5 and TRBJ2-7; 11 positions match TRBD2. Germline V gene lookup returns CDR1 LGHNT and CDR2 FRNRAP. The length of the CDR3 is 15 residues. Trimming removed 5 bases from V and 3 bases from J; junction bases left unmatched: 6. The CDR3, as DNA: TGTGCTAGTGGTCCGCGACTAGCGGGAAGCTACGAGCAGTACTTC. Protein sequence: CASGPRLAGSYEQYF.

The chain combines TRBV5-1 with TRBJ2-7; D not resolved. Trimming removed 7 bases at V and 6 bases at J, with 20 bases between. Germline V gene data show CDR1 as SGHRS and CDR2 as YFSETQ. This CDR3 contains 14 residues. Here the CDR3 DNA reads TGCGCCAGCGCACCGTTTGGCGCGGCTGTCGAGCAGTACTTC. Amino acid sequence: CASAPFGAAVEQYF.

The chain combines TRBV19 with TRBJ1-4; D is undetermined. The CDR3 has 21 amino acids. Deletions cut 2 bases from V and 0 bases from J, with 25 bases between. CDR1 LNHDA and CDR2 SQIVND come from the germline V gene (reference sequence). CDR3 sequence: CASSIRPPRPIINATNEKLFF. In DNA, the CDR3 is TGTGCCAGTAGTATAAGGCCCCCGAGGCCCATAATCAATGCAACTAATGAAAAACTGTTTTTT.

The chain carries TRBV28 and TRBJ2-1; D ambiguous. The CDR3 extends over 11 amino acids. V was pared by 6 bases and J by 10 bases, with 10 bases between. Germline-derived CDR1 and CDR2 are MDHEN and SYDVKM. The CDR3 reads CASSPRSEQFF. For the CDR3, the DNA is TGTGCCAGCAGCCCCCGAAGCGAGCAGTTCTTC.

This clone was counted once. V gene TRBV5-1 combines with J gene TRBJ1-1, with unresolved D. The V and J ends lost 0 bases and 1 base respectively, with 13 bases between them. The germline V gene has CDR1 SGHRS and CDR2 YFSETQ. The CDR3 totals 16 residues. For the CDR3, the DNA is TGCGCCAGCAGCTTGGTACGGAGGGCCCAGAACACTGAAGCTTTCTTT. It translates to CASSLVRRAQNTEAFF.

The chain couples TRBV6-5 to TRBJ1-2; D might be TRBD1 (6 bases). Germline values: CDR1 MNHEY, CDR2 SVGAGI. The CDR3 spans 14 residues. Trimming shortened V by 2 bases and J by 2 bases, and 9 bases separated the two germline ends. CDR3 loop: CASSYGDRNYGYTF. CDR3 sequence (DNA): TGTGCCAGCAGTTACGGCGACAGGAACTATGGCTACACCTTC.

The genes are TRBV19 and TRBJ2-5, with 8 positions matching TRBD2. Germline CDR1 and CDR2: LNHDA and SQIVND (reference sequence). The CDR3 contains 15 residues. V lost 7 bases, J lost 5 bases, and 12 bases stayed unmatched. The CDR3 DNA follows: TGTGCCAGTACCCGGGGCACTAGCGGTGGGGAGACCCAGTACTTC. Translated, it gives CASTRGTSGGETQYF.

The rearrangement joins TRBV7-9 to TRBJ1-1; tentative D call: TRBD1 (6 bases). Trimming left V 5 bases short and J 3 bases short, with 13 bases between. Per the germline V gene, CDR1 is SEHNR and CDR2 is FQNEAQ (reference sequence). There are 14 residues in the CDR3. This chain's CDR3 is CASSPPQGYTEAFF. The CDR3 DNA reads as TGTGCCAGCAGCCCGCCCCAGGGGTACACTGAAGCTTTCTTT.

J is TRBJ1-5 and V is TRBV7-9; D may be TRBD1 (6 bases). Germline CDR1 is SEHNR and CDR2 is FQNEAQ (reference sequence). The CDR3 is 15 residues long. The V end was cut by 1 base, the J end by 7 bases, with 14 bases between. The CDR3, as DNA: TGTGCCAGCAGCTTAGTAGGCCAGGGGCTCCAGCCCCAGCATTTT. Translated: CASSLVGQGLQPQHF.